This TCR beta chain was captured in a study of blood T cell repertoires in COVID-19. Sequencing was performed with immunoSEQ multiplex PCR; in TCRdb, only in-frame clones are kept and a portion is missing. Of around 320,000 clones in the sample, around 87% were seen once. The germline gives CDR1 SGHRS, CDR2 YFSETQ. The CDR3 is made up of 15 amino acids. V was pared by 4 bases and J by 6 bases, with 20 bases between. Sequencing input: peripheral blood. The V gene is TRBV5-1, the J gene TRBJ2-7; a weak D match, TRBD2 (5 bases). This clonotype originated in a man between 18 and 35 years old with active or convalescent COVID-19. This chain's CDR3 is CASSLRTWTASEQYF. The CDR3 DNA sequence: TGCGCCAGCAGCCTAAGGACTTGGACGGCCTCCGAGCAGTACTTC.